The next 5 T cell receptor beta chains were all read from a single sample in a study of spatial heterogeneity in lung cancer (dated by TCRdb to about 2019). Overall study results and their limits: The number of expanded intratumoral alpha and beta TCRs correlated with the tumor nonsynonymous mutation count.

Their antigen targets remain unknown. Library preparation used 5' RACE. The data were produced on a NextSeq 500. The public reads were quality trimmed at Q25 with fastp and then assembled into clones with MiXCR by TCRdb, keeping productive beta chains. Under each unique CDR3 protein, matching rows form one entry showing the most common genes and DNA. The sample table holds 20,000 to 30,000 distinct CDR3 sequences, of which under 9.5% were seen once. The top ten clones comprise 7.7% of the sample. Explained via the paper, the time point label denotes: sample taken at primary tumor resection. The sample in question was lung tumor tissue, obtained at surgery. These receptors were obtained from a male donor with early-stage non-small cell lung cancer.

This clonotype has ten or more counts. This rearrangement joins TRBV29-1 to TRBJ2-3, with D maybe TRBD2 (5 bases). Germline CDR1 SQVTM, CDR2 ANQGSEA. V was clipped by 3 bases and J by 1 base, with 8 bases between them. This CDR3 has 13 residues. The CDR3 DNA reads TGCAGCGTTGATGAGGGCGGCACAGATACGCAGTATTTT. This encodes CSVDEGGTDTQYF.

This clonotype was recorded many times. The V call is TRBV7-9, the J call TRBJ1-5; D gene ambiguous. Germline V gene lookup returns CDR1 SEHNR and CDR2 FQNEAQ (reference sequence). The CDR3 has 14 amino acids. Trimming pared 0 bases from V and 4 bases from J, leaving 7 bases between. The CDR3 DNA sequence: TGTGCCAGCAGCTTAGCGGGCAAAAATCAGCCCCAGCATTTT. It is translated as CASSLAGKNQPQHF.

V gene TRBV30 combines with J gene TRBJ2-7; no clear D. The CDR3 sequence is 14 residues long. V was cut by 0 bases and J by 2 bases, with 11 bases left in between. Per the germline V gene, CDR1 is GTSNPN and CDR2 is SVGIG (reference sequence). The CDR3 is CAWSVKGKPYEQYF. For the CDR3, the DNA is TGTGCCTGGAGTGTAAAGGGAAAACCCTACGAGCAGTACTTC.

The sample holds a few counts of this clonotype. The chain is built from TRBV9 and TRBJ1-5; D is perhaps TRBD1 (5 bases). The CDR3 has 16 residues. Germline V gives CDR1 SGDLS, CDR2 YYNGEE. V lost 0 bases, J lost 2 bases, and 12 bases lay in between. CDR3 sequence: CASSVGQGGGNQPQHF. The DNA of the CDR3 is TGTGCCAGCAGCGTAGGGCAGGGAGGTGGCAATCAGCCCCAGCATTTT.

The table lists this clonotype with many counts. The chain is built from TRBV7-9 and TRBJ2-2; D is possibly TRBD1 (6 bases). Trimming pared 5 bases from V and 3 bases from J, leaving 16 bases between. Germline lookup yields CDR1 SEHNR and CDR2 FQNEAQ (reference sequence). This CDR3 spans 16 amino acids. CDR3 sequence: CASSHRVGTYTGELFF. In DNA, the CDR3 is TGTGCCAGCAGCCACAGGGTAGGAACCTACACCGGGGAGCTGTTTTTT.